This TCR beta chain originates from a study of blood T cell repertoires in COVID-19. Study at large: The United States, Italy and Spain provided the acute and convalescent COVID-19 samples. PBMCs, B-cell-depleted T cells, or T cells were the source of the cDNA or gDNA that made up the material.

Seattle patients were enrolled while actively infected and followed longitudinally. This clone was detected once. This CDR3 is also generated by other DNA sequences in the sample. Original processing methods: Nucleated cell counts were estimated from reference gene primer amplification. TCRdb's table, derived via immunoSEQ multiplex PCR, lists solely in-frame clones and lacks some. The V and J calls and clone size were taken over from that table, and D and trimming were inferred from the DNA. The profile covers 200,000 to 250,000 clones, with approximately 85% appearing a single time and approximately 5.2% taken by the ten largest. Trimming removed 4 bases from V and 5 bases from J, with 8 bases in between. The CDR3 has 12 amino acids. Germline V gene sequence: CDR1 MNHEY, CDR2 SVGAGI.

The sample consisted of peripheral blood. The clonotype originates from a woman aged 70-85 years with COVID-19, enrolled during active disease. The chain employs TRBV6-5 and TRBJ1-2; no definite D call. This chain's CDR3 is CASSSPGYGYTF. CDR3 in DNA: TGTGCCAGCAGTTCCCCGGGGTATGGCTACACCTTC.